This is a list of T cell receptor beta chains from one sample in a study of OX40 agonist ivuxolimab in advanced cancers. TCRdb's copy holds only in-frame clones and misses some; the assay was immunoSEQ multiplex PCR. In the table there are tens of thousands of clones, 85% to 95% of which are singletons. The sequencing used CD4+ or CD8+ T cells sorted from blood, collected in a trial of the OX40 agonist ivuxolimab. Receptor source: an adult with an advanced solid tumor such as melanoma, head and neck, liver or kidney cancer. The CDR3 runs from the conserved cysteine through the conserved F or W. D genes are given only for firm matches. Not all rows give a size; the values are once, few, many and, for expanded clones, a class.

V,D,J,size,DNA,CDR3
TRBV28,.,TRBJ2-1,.,TGTGCCATGTCGCCTTGGGGGGCTTACAATGAGCAGTTCTTC,CAMSPWGAYNEQFF
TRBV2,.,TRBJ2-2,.,TGTGCCGAGGGGGGTAACACCGGGGAGCTGTTTTTT,CAEGGNTGELFF
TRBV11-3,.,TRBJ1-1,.,TGTGCCAGCAGCGGGAACCGGGGCACTGAAGCTTTCTTT,CASSGNRGTEAFF
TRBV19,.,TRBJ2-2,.,TGTGCCAGTAAGAGTAGCGGATACACCGGGGAGCTGTTTTTT,CASKSSGYTGELFF
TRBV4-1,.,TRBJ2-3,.,TGCGCCAGCAGCCAAAGCACAGTAAGATGGGATACGCAGTATTTT,CASSQSTVRWDTQYF
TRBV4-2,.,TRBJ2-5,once,TGTGCCAGCAGCCAAGAAGGGGGCCGGAGGGTCCAGACCCAGTACTTC,CASSQEGGRRVQTQYF
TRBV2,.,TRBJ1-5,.,TGTGCCAGCGTCGGGGAAAGCAATCAGCCCCAGCATTTT,CASVGESNQPQHF
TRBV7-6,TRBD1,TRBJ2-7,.,TGTGCCAGCAGCCAGGGACAGCTGGGGTACGAGCAGTACTTC,CASSQGQLGYEQYF
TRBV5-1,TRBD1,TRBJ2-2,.,TGCGCCAGCAGCTTGGGAGGGACAGTGAACACCGGGGAGCTGTTTTTT,CASSLGGTVNTGELFF
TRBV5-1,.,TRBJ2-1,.,TGCGCCAGCAGCCTACAGGGTCTCTCCTACAATGAGCAGTTCTTC,CASSLQGLSYNEQFF
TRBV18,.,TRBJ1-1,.,TGTGCCAGCTCACCAATAACAGGGAACACTGAAGCTTTCTTT,CASSPITGNTEAFF
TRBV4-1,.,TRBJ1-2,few,TGCGCCAGCAGCCAAGACCCTAACTATGGCTACACCTTC,CASSQDPNYGYTF
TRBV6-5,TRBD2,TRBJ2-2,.,TGTGTCAGCCGTCGGCGGGGGTCGGTCACCGGGGAGCTGTTTTTT,CVSRRRGSVTGELFF
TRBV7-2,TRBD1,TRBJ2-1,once,TGTGCCAGCAGCTTAAGGGGACAGGACTACAATGAGCAGTTCTTC,CASSLRGQDYNEQFF
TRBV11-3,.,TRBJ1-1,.,TGTGCCAGCAGCTTAGGTTACGGGACCGGCCGTAACACTGAAGCTTTCTTT,CASSLGYGTGRNTEAFF
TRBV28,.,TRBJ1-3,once,TGTGCCAGCCACACAGGAGGAAACACCATATATTTT,CASHTGGNTIYF
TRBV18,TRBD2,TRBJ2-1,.,TGTGCCAGCTCACCCGGGGGGTATGAGCAGTTCTTC,CASSPGGYEQFF
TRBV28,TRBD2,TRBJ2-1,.,TGTGCCAGCAGTTTGACTAGCGGGAGGGCGGGAGAGCAGTTCTTC,CASSLTSGRAGEQFF
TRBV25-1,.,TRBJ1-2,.,TGTGCCAGCAGTGTAATGGACTATGGCTACACCTTC,CASSVMDYGYTF
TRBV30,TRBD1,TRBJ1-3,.,TGTGCCTGGAGTGTAAGGAGGGGGCTAGGTGGAAACACCATATATTTT,CAWSVRRGLGGNTIYF
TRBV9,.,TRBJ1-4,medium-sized,TGTGCCAGCAGCGAGACGGCCTACAATGAAAAACTGTTTTTT,CASSETAYNEKLFF
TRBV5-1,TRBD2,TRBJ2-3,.,TGCGCCAGCAGCTCCGTTCTAGCGGGGGGGCCCGATACGCAGTATTTT,CASSSVLAGGPDTQYF
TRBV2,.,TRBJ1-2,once,TGTGCCAGCATCCTGGGGGGAGGGGGCTATGGCTACACCTTC,CASILGGGGYGYTF
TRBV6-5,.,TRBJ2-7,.,TGTGCCAGCAGTTACTCGAGGGGCCCCACCTACGAGCAGTACTTC,CASSYSRGPTYEQYF
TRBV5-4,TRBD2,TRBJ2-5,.,TGTGCCAGCAGCCCGGGACTAGCGGGAGAAGGCGAGACCCAGTACTTC,CASSPGLAGEGETQYF
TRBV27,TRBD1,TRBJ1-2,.,TGTGCCAGCAGTCCCTACGGACAGGGCGGGGGTGGCTACACCTTC,CASSPYGQGGGGYTF
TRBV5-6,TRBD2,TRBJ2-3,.,TGTGCCAGCAGCTTGGCCAGCGGGGGGTGGGTAGATACGCAGTATTTT,CASSLASGGWVDTQYF
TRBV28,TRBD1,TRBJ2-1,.,TGTGCCAGCAGTCCAGGGACAGGGTGGCATGAGCAGTTCTTC,CASSPGTGWHEQFF
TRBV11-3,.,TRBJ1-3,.,TGTGCCAGCAGCTTAGGGGGCAGCTCTGGAAACACCATATATTTT,CASSLGGSSGNTIYF
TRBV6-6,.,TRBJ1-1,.,TGTGCCAGCAGTCAGGGGTACACTGAAGCTTTCTTT,CASSQGYTEAFF
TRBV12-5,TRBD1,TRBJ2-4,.,TGTGCTAGTGGTCCTCGGACAGGTACACCAAACATTCAGTACTTC,CASGPRTGTPNIQYF
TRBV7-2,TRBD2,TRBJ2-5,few,TGTGCCAGCAGCTTACCCCGCGGGCTAGCGGGCCTACAAGAGACCCAGTACTTC,CASSLPRGLAGLQETQYF
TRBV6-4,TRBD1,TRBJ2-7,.,TGTGCCAGCAGTGCGTACAGGGGGGAGTCCTACGAGCAGTACTTC,CASSAYRGESYEQYF
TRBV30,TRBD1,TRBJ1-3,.,TGTGCCTGGGGGACAGGGACTAGAAACACCATATATTTT,CAWGTGTRNTIYF
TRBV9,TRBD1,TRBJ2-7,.,TGTGCCAGCAGCGCAACACTGGGGACAGGGGCCTTCTACGAGCAGTACTTC,CASSATLGTGAFYEQYF
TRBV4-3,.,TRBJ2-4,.,TGCGCCAGCAGCCAACGGATCGGGGGTGTCAAAAACATTCAGTACTTC,CASSQRIGGVKNIQYF
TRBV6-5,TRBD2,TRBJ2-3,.,TGTGCCAGCAGCGAGGGAGGGATTGCAGATACGCAGTATTTT,CASSEGGIADTQYF
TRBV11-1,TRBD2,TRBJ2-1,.,TGTGCCAGCAGCATCGGACTAGCGGGGGTCTACAATGAGCAGTTCTTC,CASSIGLAGVYNEQFF
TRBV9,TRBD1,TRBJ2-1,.,TGTGCCAGCAGCCTAAGTCGGGACAGAGAAGACAATGAGCAGTTCTTC,CASSLSRDREDNEQFF
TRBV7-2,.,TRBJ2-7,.,TGTGCCAGCAGCTTAGGTGGCAGAGACTACGAGCAGTACTTC,CASSLGGRDYEQYF
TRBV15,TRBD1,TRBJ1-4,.,TGTGCCACCAGCAGAGATGGTATCGGGACAGGCTTAAATGAAAAACTGTTTTTT,CATSRDGIGTGLNEKLFF
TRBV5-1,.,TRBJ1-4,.,TGCGCCAGCAGCTTGAGCGGGGGAAATGAAAAACTGTTTTTT,CASSLSGGNEKLFF
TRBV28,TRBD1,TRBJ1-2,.,TGTGCCAGCTGTGACTCACAGGGGGCTGGTGGCTACACCTTC,CASCDSQGAGGYTF
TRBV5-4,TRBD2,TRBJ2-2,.,TGTGCCAGCACCCAGGGACTAGCAGACACCGGGGAGCTGTTTTTT,CASTQGLADTGELFF
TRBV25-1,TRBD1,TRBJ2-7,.,TGTGCCAGCACTTCGACCGGGACAGGCAAAGAGCAGTACTTC,CASTSTGTGKEQYF
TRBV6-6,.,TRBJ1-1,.,TGTGCCAGCAGTTACTCACGACAGTACACTGAAGCTTTCTTT,CASSYSRQYTEAFF
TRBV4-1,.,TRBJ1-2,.,TGCGCCAGCAGCCAAGCATCGGGGATATATGGCTACACCTTC,CASSQASGIYGYTF
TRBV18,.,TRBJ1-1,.,TGTGCCAGCTCACCAGCCCAGGGGATGAACACTGAAGCTTTCTTT,CASSPAQGMNTEAFF
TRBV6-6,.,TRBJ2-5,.,TGTGCCAGCAGTTACCCCCAGGAGACCCAGTACTTC,CASSYPQETQYF
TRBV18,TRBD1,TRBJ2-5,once,TGTGCCAGCTCACCCCGGGACAGGGGGCCGTCGTACCAAGAGACCCAGTACTTC,CASSPRDRGPSYQETQYF
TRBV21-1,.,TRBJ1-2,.,TGTGCCAGCAGCGCCTTGGGGCAGGGGGCAGGAGGCTACACCTTC,CASSALGQGAGGYTF